Presented here are 17 T cell receptor beta chains from one specimen sequenced in a study of technical replicates of blood from a few donors. Data came from immunoSEQ multiplex PCR; TCRdb stores just in-frame clones and leaves some out. The sample shows 70,000 to 85,000 clones, roughly 92% of them seen only once. What was sequenced was T cells isolated from PBMCs. The source of these receptors is a human donor in good health.

A single count supports this clone. CDR3 sequence (DNA): TGTGCCAGTGCCCAGGGTCGGGCCGGGGAGCTGTTTTTT. It translates to CASAQGRAGELFF. The rearrangement joins TRBV11-3 to TRBJ2-2; weak D call: TRBD1 (5 bases). This CDR3 has 13 residues. Germline CDR1 and CDR2: SGHNT and YENEEA. The V gene lost 9 bases and the J gene lost 6 bases, with 14 bases spanning the gap.

V and J are TRBV12-5 and TRBJ2-7; D gene unclear. Germline V CDR1 and CDR2: LGHNT, FRNRAP. V lost 7 bases and J lost 4, with 8 bases in between. The CDR3 has 11 residues. The CDR3 nucleotides are TGTGCTAGTGCAATACAGTACGAGCAGTACTTC. This sequence encodes CASAIQYEQYF.

This chain uses TRBV5-4 with TRBJ2-7, with a tentative D call TRBD2 (7 bases). Germline values: CDR1 SGHNT, CDR2 YYREEE (reference sequence). The CDR3 has 16 residues. The germline V and J ends were trimmed by 4 bases and 7 bases, with 24 bases remaining between them. This CDR3 reads CASSPPGGGSIYEQYF. The CDR3 DNA reads as TGTGCCAGCAGCCCACCCGGGGGCGGGAGCATATATGAGCAGTACTTC.

The rearrangement links TRBV27 to TRBJ1-2; TRBD1 might be the D (5 bases). CDR1 and CDR2 from the germline V gene are MNHEY and SMNVEV (reference sequence). Trimming removed 6 bases at V and 4 bases at J, with 18 bases between. The CDR3 has 15 residues. For the CDR3, the DNA is TGTGCCAGCAGAAACAACCGGGACTTACTCTATGGCTACACCTTC. Translating it yields CASRNNRDLLYGYTF.

The rearrangement uses TRBV28 and TRBJ1-3; D is unclear. The V gene's germline CDR1 is MDHEN and CDR2 SYDVKM. The CDR3 consists of 14 residues. Trimming left V 5 bases short and J 0 bases short, with 8 bases between. CDR3 in DNA: TGTGCCAGCAGTCCACTACGCTCTGGAAACACCATATATTTT. Its translation: CASSPLRSGNTIYF.

V and J are TRBV5-8 and TRBJ2-7; 8 nucleotides line up with TRBD2. The V gene end was trimmed by 0 bases and the J gene end by 3 bases; junction bases not matched to a gene: 2. The CDR3 runs 14 residues. Germline CDR1 is SGHTS and CDR2 is YDEGEE. The DNA of the CDR3 is TGTGCCAGCAGCTTGGTCAGCGGGGGCTACGAGCAGTACTTC. Protein: CASSLVSGGYEQYF.

The chain combines TRBV7-9 with TRBJ1-3, with D hard to call. This CDR3 has 14 residues. V lost 5 bases to trimming and J lost 2 bases, with 10 bases between them. The germline V gene encodes CDR1 SEHNR and CDR2 FQNEAQ (reference sequence). In DNA, the CDR3 is TGTGCCAGCAGCGCCGCGGGTGCTGGAAACACCATATATTTT. This translates into CASSAAGAGNTIYF. Full variable domain (rest looked up from reference TRBV7-9 and TRBJ1-3): DTGVSQNPRHKITKRGQNVTFRCDPISEHNRLYWYRQTLGQGPEFLTYFQNEAQLEKSRLLSDRFSAERPKGSFSTLEIQRTEQGDSAMYLCASSAAGAGNTIYFGEGSWLTVV.

The V and J genes are TRBV28 and TRBJ1-4; D gene unclear. This CDR3 spans 13 amino acids. Germline V gives CDR1 MDHEN, CDR2 SYDVKM. Trimming removed 3 bases at V and 6 bases at J, with 8 bases between. CDR3 sequence (DNA): TGTGCCAGCAGTTTTTTACCAGATGAAAAACTGTTTTTT. Translation: CASSFLPDEKLFF.

The rearrangement joins TRBV28 to TRBJ2-7; D is uncertain. There are 14 residues in the CDR3. Trimming removed 2 bases from V and 3 bases from J, with 11 bases in between. In germline, CDR1 is MDHEN, CDR2 SYDVKM. The CDR3 nucleotides read TGTGCCAGCAGTTTAATTTTGGGCAGCTACGAGCAGTACTTC. Its translation is CASSLILGSYEQYF.

V usage is TRBV19 and J usage is TRBJ2-1, with 12 bases that match TRBD2. The CDR3 loop spans 16 amino acids. Germline CDR1 LNHDA, CDR2 SQIVND (reference sequence). Trimming cost V 7 bases and J 2 bases; bases outside gene matches: 6. CDR3 residues: CASMLLAGGTYNEQFF. In nucleotides, the CDR3 is TGTGCCAGTATGTTACTAGCGGGAGGAACCTACAATGAGCAGTTCTTC.

J is TRBJ2-4 and V is TRBV2; 7 positions agree with TRBD1. The V gene's germline CDR1 is SNHLY and CDR2 FYNNEI. The CDR3 runs to 14 residues. V lost 3 bases, J lost 6 bases, and 5 bases stayed unmatched. CDR3 coding DNA: TGTGCCAGCAGTGAGACAGGGTTCAGAAACATTCAGTACTTC. Amino acid sequence: CASSETGFRNIQYF.

The chain joins TRBV27 to TRBJ2-1; D is perhaps TRBD2 (6 bases). Germline V gene sequence: CDR1 MNHEY, CDR2 SMNVEV (reference sequence). V was cut by 8 bases and J by 3 bases, with 14 bases left in between. The length of the CDR3 is 14 residues. Written as DNA, the CDR3 is TGTGCCAGCTTGGGAGGAGGTAGCTACAATGAGCAGTTCTTC. It yields the protein CASLGGGSYNEQFF.

V gene TRBV5-4 combines with J gene TRBJ2-3, with D tentatively TRBD2 (5 bases). Germline V CDR1 and CDR2: SGHNT, YYREEE (reference sequence). This CDR3 contains 13 residues. The V and J ends lost 4 bases and 0 bases respectively, with 6 bases between them. CDR3 in amino acids: CASSRTSTDTQYF. CDR3 DNA: TGTGCCAGCAGCCGGACTAGCACAGATACGCAGTATTTT.

The chain joins TRBV10-1 to TRBJ2-5; D is uncertain. Trimming pared 2 bases from V and 4 bases from J, leaving 14 bases between. The CDR3 is made up of 15 amino acids. CDR1 WNHNN and CDR2 SYGVQD come from the germline V gene (reference sequence). Written as DNA, the CDR3 is TGCGCCAGCAGTGAGCCCTTTGAGCGCGCAGAGACCCAGTACTTC. It translates to CASSEPFERAETQYF.

V usage is TRBV28 and J usage is TRBJ2-7; 9 nucleotides agree with TRBD1. The germline CDR1 and CDR2 sequences are MDHEN and SYDVKM. Trimming removed 3 bases from V and 3 bases from J; junction bases left unmatched: 9. The CDR3 is 16 amino acids. The CDR3 sequence is CASSFLPDRGFYEQYF. Written as DNA, the CDR3 is TGTGCCAGCAGTTTTCTTCCGGACAGGGGATTCTACGAGCAGTACTTC.

This rearrangement joins TRBV4-3 to TRBJ2-4, with 7 bases identical to TRBD2. V trimming: 4 bases; J trimming: 8 bases; junction bases outside the gene matches: 5. The CDR3 spans 13 residues. In germline, CDR1 is LGHNA, CDR2 YSLEER. CDR3 nucleotides: TGCGCCAGCAGCCGGCGCGCGGGAGACATTCAGTACTTC. Translating gives CASSRRAGDIQYF.

V is TRBV14 and J is TRBJ1-2, with 7 bases matching TRBD1. Germline CDR1 reads SGHDN; CDR2 reads FVKESK. Trimming cost V 0 bases and J 6 bases; bases outside gene matches: 4. This CDR3 comprises 14 residues. DNA for the CDR3: TGTGCCAGCAGCCAAGACGGGACAGCACATGGCTACACCTTC. It is translated as CASSQDGTAHGYTF. Together with reference TRBV14 and TRBJ1-2, the CDR3 gives the full variable domain: EAGVTQFPSHSVIEKGQTVTLRCDPISGHDNLYWYRRVMGKEIKFLLHFVKESKQDESGMPNNRFLAERTGGTYSTLKVQPAELEDSGVYFCASSQDGTAHGYTFGSGTRLTVV.